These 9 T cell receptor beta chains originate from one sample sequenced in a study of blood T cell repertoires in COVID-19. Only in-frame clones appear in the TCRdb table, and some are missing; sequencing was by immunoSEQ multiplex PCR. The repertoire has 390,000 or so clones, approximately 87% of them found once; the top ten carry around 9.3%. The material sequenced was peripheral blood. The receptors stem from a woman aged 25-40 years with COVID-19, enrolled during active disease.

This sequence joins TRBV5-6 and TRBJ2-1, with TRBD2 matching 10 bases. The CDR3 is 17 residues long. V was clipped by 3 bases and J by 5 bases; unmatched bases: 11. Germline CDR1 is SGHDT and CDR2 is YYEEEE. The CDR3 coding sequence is TGTGCCAGCAGCTCCATAGGACTAGCGGCAACCGACAATGAGCAGTTCTTC. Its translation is CASSSIGLAATDNEQFF.

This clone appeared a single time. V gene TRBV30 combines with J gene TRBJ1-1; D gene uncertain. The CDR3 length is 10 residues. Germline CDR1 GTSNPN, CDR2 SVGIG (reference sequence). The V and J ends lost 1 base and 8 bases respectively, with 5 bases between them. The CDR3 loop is CAWSGLEAFF. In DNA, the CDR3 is TGTGCCTGGAGTGGGCTGGAAGCTTTCTTT.

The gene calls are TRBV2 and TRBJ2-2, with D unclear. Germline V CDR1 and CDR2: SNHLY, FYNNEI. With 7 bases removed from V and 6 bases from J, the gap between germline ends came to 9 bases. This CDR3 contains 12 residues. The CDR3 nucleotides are TGTGCCAGCAACGTCCTAGCCGGGGAGCTGTTTTTT. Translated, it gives CASNVLAGELFF.

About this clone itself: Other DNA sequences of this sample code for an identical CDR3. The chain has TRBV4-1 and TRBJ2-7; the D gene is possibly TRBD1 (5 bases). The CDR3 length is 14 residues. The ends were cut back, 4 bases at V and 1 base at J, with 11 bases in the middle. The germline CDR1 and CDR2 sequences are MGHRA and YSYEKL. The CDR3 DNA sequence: TGCGCCAGCAGCCCCCGGCAGGGATCCTACGAGCAGTACTTC. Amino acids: CASSPRQGSYEQYF.

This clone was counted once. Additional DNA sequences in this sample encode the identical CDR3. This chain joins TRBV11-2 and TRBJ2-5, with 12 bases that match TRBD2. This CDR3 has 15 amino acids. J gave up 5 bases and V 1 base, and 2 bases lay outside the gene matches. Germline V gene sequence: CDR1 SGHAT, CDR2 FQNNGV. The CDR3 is CASSLGLAGVETQYF. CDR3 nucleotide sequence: TGTGCCAGCAGCTTAGGACTAGCGGGAGTTGAGACCCAGTACTTC.

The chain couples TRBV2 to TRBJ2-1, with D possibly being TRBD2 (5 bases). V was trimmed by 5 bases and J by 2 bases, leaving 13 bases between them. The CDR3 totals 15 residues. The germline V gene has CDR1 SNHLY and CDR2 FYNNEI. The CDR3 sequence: CASSNRDSPYNEQFF. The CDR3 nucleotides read TGTGCCAGCAGTAACCGGGATTCTCCCTACAATGAGCAGTTCTTC.

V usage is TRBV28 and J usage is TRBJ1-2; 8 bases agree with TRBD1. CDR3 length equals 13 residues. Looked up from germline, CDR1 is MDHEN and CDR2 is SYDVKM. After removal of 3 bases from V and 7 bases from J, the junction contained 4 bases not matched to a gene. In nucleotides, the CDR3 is TGTGCCAGCAGTTTTCAGGGGGCACTTGGCTACACCTTC. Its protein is CASSFQGALGYTF.

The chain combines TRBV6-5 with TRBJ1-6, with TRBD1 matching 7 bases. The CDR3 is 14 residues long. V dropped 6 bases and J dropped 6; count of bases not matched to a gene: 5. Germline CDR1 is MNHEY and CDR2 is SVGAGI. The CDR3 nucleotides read TGTGCCAGCAGATCCAGGGGGAGTAATTCACCCCTCCACTTT. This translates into CASRSRGSNSPLHF.

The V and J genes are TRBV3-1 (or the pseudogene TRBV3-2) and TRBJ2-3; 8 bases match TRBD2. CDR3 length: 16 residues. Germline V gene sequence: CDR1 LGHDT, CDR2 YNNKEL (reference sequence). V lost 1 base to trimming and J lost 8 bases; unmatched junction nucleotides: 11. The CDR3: CASSQAGLDGAGTQYF. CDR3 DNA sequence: TGTGCCAGCAGCCAAGCGGGACTAGACGGGGCGGGTACGCAGTATTTT.